Below, 10 T cell receptor beta chains from the same sample are listed, as sequenced in a study of T cell responses to AZD1222 COVID-19 vaccine. TCRdb's table, derived via immunoSEQ multiplex PCR, lists solely in-frame clones and lacks some. This table holds 96,000 or so clones, about 90% found once. The sample in question was peripheral blood, obtained on day 0 of AZD1222 vaccination. These TCRs come from an adult in good health.

The V and J genes are TRBV4-2 and TRBJ2-1; 11 bases agree with TRBD2. Germline CDR1 reads LGHNA; CDR2 reads YNFKEQ. The length of the CDR3 is 17 residues. Trimming cost V 0 bases and J 5 bases; bases outside gene matches: 6. CDR3 amino acids: CASSQEKLAGVDNEQFF. CDR3 bases: TGTGCCAGCAGCCAAGAAAAACTAGCGGGAGTTGACAATGAGCAGTTCTTC.

This clone was observed a handful of times. The chain couples TRBV5-5 to TRBJ2-7, with D tentatively TRBD2 (7 bases). The CDR3 contains 15 residues. Germline loops: CDR1 SGHKS, CDR2 YYEKEE (reference sequence). The V and J ends lost 1 base and 2 bases respectively, with 13 bases between them. The CDR3 loop is CASSLSAGAAYEQYF. The CDR3 DNA sequence: TGTGCCAGCAGCTTGTCCGCGGGGGCAGCCTACGAGCAGTACTTC.

The chain combines TRBV19 with TRBJ2-5; TRBD2 matches 9 bases. The J segment lost 4 bases and the V segment lost 4 bases, leaving 7 bases of the junction unmatched. Germline V gene data show CDR1 as LNHDA and CDR2 as SQIVND (reference sequence). The CDR3 is 15 amino acids. The CDR3 DNA reads as TGTGCCAGTAGTACTTTTAGCGGGAGCGGAGAGACCCAGTACTTC. Its protein is CASSTFSGSGETQYF.

The chain joins TRBV6-2 or TRBV6-3 to TRBJ1-4; D remains ambiguous. This CDR3 is 13 amino acids long. The germline CDR1 and CDR2 sequences are MNHEY and SVGEGT. The V end lost 2 bases, the J end lost 8 bases, and 9 bases lay between the germline ends. CDR3 DNA: TGTGCCAGCAGTTACCGGGTCGGGGAAAAACTGTTTTTT. Its translation: CASSYRVGEKLFF.

The table lists this clone with a few counts. This sequence joins TRBV23-1 and TRBJ2-3; 11 positions match TRBD2. TRBV23-1 is an open reading frame, and its role is uncertain. V lost 6 bases to trimming and J lost 0 bases; unmatched junction nucleotides: 11. The CDR3 spans 18 residues. The CDR3 DNA sequence: TGCGCCAGCAGCCCCAGAGGGGGGACTAGCGGAAGCACAGATACGCAGTATTTT. It specifies CASSPRGGTSGSTDTQYF.

This clone showed up just once. The J gene is TRBJ2-7, the V gene TRBV21-1; TRBD2 was called by the table and not checked on the DNA. TRBV21-1 is a listed pseudogene. The CDR3 spans 12 residues. CDR3 loop: CASSATRLRRYF. The CDR3 DNA reads TGTGCCAGCAGCGCAACGCGACTGCGTCGGTACTTC.

The V and J genes are TRBV9 and TRBJ1-1, with D maybe TRBD1 (5 bases). This CDR3 is 14 amino acids long. V lost 5 bases to trimming and J lost 5 bases, with 16 bases between them. Germline CDR1 SGDLS, CDR2 YYNGEE. For the CDR3, the DNA is TGTGCCAGCAGTGAGACAGCCCATCCGACTGAAGCTTTCTTT. Protein sequence: CASSETAHPTEAFF.

In DNA, the CDR3 is TGTGCCACCAGTGATTTTAGGACAGGAGCTTACAATGAGCAGTTCTTC. This gives the protein CATSDFRTGAYNEQFF. The chain joins TRBV24-1 to TRBJ2-1; 7 bases fit TRBD1. Germline loops: CDR1 KGHDR, CDR2 SFDVKD. The CDR3 loop spans 16 amino acids. Losses at the gene ends were 1 base for V and 4 bases for J; bases not matched to a gene: 6.

The rearrangement links TRBV10-3 to TRBJ1-3; no clear D gene. The ends were cut back, 2 bases at V and 1 base at J, with 9 bases in the middle. The CDR3 extends over 15 amino acids. The germline V gene encodes CDR1 ENHRY and CDR2 SYGVKD. CDR3 region: CAISEGPGSGNTIYF. CDR3 DNA sequence: TGTGCCATCAGTGAGGGACCAGGATCTGGAAACACCATATATTTT.

The CDR3 DNA reads TGTGCCAGCAGCTTAGCGTCGAGCGGTGCTGGAAACACCATATATTTT. Protein sequence: CASSLASSGAGNTIYF. The chain combines TRBV7-2 with TRBJ1-3; D ambiguous. Germline V gene lookup returns CDR1 SGHTA and CDR2 FQGNSA. The CDR3 runs to 16 residues. The V and J ends lost 0 bases and 2 bases respectively, with 11 bases between them.